Listed below are T cell receptor beta chains from one sample, sequenced in a study of blood T cell repertoires in COVID-19. Measured with immunoSEQ multiplex PCR; TCRdb has only the in-frame clones, and not every one. This table holds around 280,000 clones, more than 75% found once. The specimen was peripheral blood. Receptors were obtained from a man aged 65 to 85 with acute or convalescent COVID-19. CDR3s include the opening cysteine and the closing phenylalanine or tryptophan. Fields, in order: clone size, V gene, J gene, D gene, CDR3 protein, CDR3 DNA. D genes are given only for firm matches. Only some rows state a clone size, as once, few, many or a class for expanded clones.

>.|TRBV7-8|TRBJ1-6|.
CASSFRLSPLHF
TGTGCCAGCAGCTTCAGGCTATCACCCCTCCACTTT
>.|TRBV28|TRBJ1-5|.
CASSPAGGGVRNQPQHF
TGTGCCAGCAGTCCCGCGGGGGGTGGGGTTCGGAATCAGCCCCAGCATTTT
>.|TRBV5-1|TRBJ1-6|TRBD1
CASSFTQGAFQDSPLHF
TGCGCCAGCAGTTTCACCCAGGGGGCGTTTCAGGATTCACCCCTCCACTTT
>.|TRBV27|TRBJ2-3|TRBD1
CASSLGQGFTDTQYF
TGTGCCAGCAGTCTAGGACAGGGTTTCACAGATACGCAGTATTTT
>.|TRBV11-2|TRBJ2-1|TRBD2
CASSPHSGGLKISYNEQFF
TGTGCCAGCAGCCCGCATAGCGGGGGGCTCAAGATTTCATACAATGAGCAGTTCTTC
>.|TRBV2|TRBJ2-1|TRBD1
CASAWDRGRENEQFF
TGTGCCAGCGCCTGGGACAGGGGGCGGGAGAATGAGCAGTTCTTC
>.|TRBV2|TRBJ1-4|.
CASSERDKTEKLFF
TGTGCCAGCAGTGAAAGGGACAAAACTGAAAAACTGTTTTTT
>.|TRBV19|TRBJ1-2|TRBD1
CASSTDVRGFDYGYTF
TGTGCCAGTAGCACCGACGTCAGGGGGTTTGACTATGGCTACACCTTC
>.|TRBV19|TRBJ2-2|.
CASRDRVNTGELFF
TGTGCCAGTAGGGACAGAGTAAACACCGGGGAGCTGTTTTTT
>.|TRBV28|TRBJ1-2|.
CASSPPMAANNYGYTF
TGTGCCAGCAGTCCCCCCATGGCGGCGAATAACTATGGCTACACCTTC
>.|TRBV27|TRBJ1-1|TRBD1
CASSLRQGLTEAFF
TGTGCCAGCAGTCTTCGACAGGGTCTCACTGAAGCTTTCTTT
>once|TRBV25-1|TRBJ2-7|.
CASSEHGYEQYF
TGTGCCAGCAGTGAACACGGCTACGAGCAGTACTTC
>.|TRBV7-9|TRBJ1-5|.
CASSIGDYSNQPQHF
TGTGCCAGCAGTATCGGAGATTATAGCAATCAGCCCCAGCATTTT
>.|TRBV20-1|TRBJ1-1|.
CSARVVAEAFF
TGCAGTGCTAGAGTGGTAGCTGAAGCTTTCTTT
>once|TRBV29-1|TRBJ1-1|.
CSVEGLQGLTSTFF
TGCAGCGTTGAAGGGCTCCAGGGCCTAACTTCGACTTTCTTT
>.|TRBV10-3|TRBJ1-1|.
CAISVPELEEAFF
TGTGCCATCAGTGTCCCAGAACTAGAAGAGGCTTTCTTT
>.|TRBV4-1|TRBJ2-2|.
CASSFSPWQEGTGELFF
TGCGCCAGCAGCTTTAGCCCCTGGCAGGAGGGCACCGGGGAGCTGTTTTTT
>.|TRBV4-1|TRBJ1-6|.
CASSQVELRGSPLHF
TGCGCCAGCAGCCAAGTCGAGCTCAGAGGGTCACCCCTCCACTTT
>.|TRBV11-2|TRBJ2-3|.
CASSLGGGAADTQYF
TGTGCCAGCAGCTTAGGGGGTGGGGCCGCAGATACGCAGTATTTT
>once|TRBV5-1|TRBJ2-1|TRBD1
CASSPYPTGTGANEQFF
TGCGCCAGCAGCCCCTACCCGACCGGGACAGGGGCCAATGAGCAGTTCTTC
>.|TRBV10-2|TRBJ1-2|.
CASTPTVLNYGYTF
TGCGCCAGCACCCCGACTGTGCTGAACTATGGCTACACCTTC
>.|TRBV4-2|TRBJ2-6|.
CASSQDFTGANVLTF
TGTGCCAGCAGCCAAGATTTTACTGGGGCCAACGTCCTGACTTTC
>.|TRBV7-9|TRBJ2-1|.
CASSLLGGGPYNEQFF
TGTGCCAGCAGCTTATTGGGTGGGGGCCCATACAATGAGCAGTTCTTC
>.|TRBV19|TRBJ1-1|.
CASRWAGRNTEAFF
TGTGCCAGTAGATGGGCGGGGAGGAACACTGAAGCTTTCTTT
>.|TRBV30|TRBJ1-3|.
CALSRGEVGNTIYF
TGTGCCTTATCACGGGGGGAGGTTGGAAACACCATATATTTT
>.|TRBV7-9|TRBJ1-5|.
CASSLAPVGQPQHF
TGTGCCAGCAGCTTAGCGCCGGTGGGCCAGCCCCAGCATTTT
>.|TRBV7-3|TRBJ2-4|.
CASSWPQTDNDGNIQYF
TGTGCCAGCAGCTGGCCGCAGACAGATAATGACGGAAACATTCAGTACTTC
>.|TRBV6-5|TRBJ2-7|TRBD1
CASSYGGTGAYEQYF
TGTGCCAGCAGTTACGGGGGGACAGGAGCCTACGAGCAGTACTTC
>.|TRBV4-2|TRBJ1-1|.
CASSRQPTVNTEAFF
TGTGCCAGCAGCCGACAGCCAACAGTGAACACTGAAGCTTTCTTT
>.|TRBV5-5|TRBJ2-7|TRBD1
CASSWGQGAYEQYF
TGTGCCAGCAGCTGGGGACAGGGGGCCTACGAGCAGTACTTC
>.|TRBV7-2|TRBJ2-7|TRBD2
CASSLSEGGSSYEQYF
TGTGCCAGCAGCTTATCGGAAGGCGGGAGCTCCTACGAGCAGTACTTC
>.|TRBV11-2|TRBJ1-3|.
CASRGDGSSGNTIYF
TGTGCCAGCCGGGGGGACGGGAGCTCTGGAAACACCATATATTTT
>.|TRBV5-4|TRBJ2-3|.
CASRLAGASRKSDTQYF
TGTGCCAGCAGACTCGCGGGCGCCTCGCGGAAATCAGATACGCAGTATTTT
>.|TRBV7-3|TRBJ2-1|.
CASSLAASSANEQFF
TGTGCCAGCAGCCTCGCGGCCTCGTCTGCAAATGAGCAGTTCTTC
>.|TRBV7-6|TRBJ2-2|.
CASSLDGGGVTGELFF
TGTGCCAGCAGCTTAGATGGCGGAGGGGTCACCGGGGAGCTGTTTTTT
>once|TRBV7-2|TRBJ1-4|.
CASRVQGTNEKLFF
TGTGCCAGCAGGGTACAGGGAACTAATGAAAAACTGTTTTTT
>.|TRBV19|TRBJ1-6|.
CASSMGLLGPQSPLHF
TGTGCCAGTAGTATGGGGCTGCTGGGGCCGCAATCACCCCTCCACTTT
>.|TRBV10-3|TRBJ2-5|.
CAISDGNHKETQYF
TGTGCCATCAGTGACGGGAACCACAAAGAGACCCAGTACTTC
>.|TRBV24-1|TRBJ2-1|.
CATSAELTYNEQFF
TGTGCCACCAGTGCTGAACTGACCTACAATGAGCAGTTCTTC
>.|TRBV19|TRBJ2-1|.
CASSLGGGGYNEQFF
TGTGCCAGTAGTCTAGGGGGGGGTGGTTACAATGAGCAGTTCTTC
>.|TRBV7-9|TRBJ1-1|.
CASSSPQDSGGAEAFF
TGTGCCAGCAGCTCGCCCCAGGACAGCGGAGGTGCTGAAGCTTTCTTT
>few|TRBV2|TRBJ2-7|.
CASNEQGLAVGYEQYF
TGTGCCAGCAACGAACAGGGGTTAGCGGTTGGTTACGAGCAGTACTTC
>.|TRBV6-6|TRBJ1-5|.
CASSGASGDNQPQHF
TGTGCCAGCAGTGGGGCTTCGGGCGACAATCAGCCCCAGCATTTT
>.|TRBV7-2|TRBJ1-6|.
CASSSPMRGLGNSPLHF
TGTGCCAGCAGCTCCCCTATGCGGGGGCTGGGTAATTCACCCCTCCACTTT
>.|TRBV7-6|TRBJ1-1|.
CASSLNLGQPNTEAFF
TGTGCCAGCAGCTTAAATTTGGGACAACCGAACACTGAAGCTTTCTTT
>.|TRBV6-6|TRBJ2-7|TRBD1
CATGTGVSYEQYF
TGTGCTACCGGGACAGGGGTTTCCTACGAGCAGTACTTC
>.|TRBV9|TRBJ2-3|TRBD2
CASSPRSGSGGTDTQYF
TGTGCCAGCAGCCCGAGATCAGGTAGCGGGGGCACAGATACGCAGTATTTT
>.|TRBV5-1|TRBJ2-7|TRBD2
CASSPGLGPYEQYF
TGCGCCAGCAGCCCGGGACTAGGTCCCTACGAGCAGTACTTC
>few|TRBV18|TRBJ2-1|.
CASSLGGYNEQFF
TGTGCCAGCTCACTCGGGGGCTACAATGAGCAGTTCTTC
>.|TRBV20-1|TRBJ2-1|.
CSASLPPSEQFF
TGCAGTGCTAGTTTGCCACCCAGTGAGCAGTTCTTC
>.|TRBV4-2|TRBJ1-2|.
CASSQESDSYGYTF
TGTGCCAGCAGCCAAGAATCGGACAGCTATGGCTACACCTTC
>once|TRBV7-9|TRBJ2-2|.
CASSRLGMNTGELFF
TGTGCCAGCAGCCGACTAGGGATGAACACCGGGGAGCTGTTTTTT
>.|TRBV5-1|TRBJ1-6|.
CASSPSTGEHSPLHF
TGCGCCAGCAGCCCCTCGACCGGAGAACATTCACCCCTCCACTTT
>.|TRBV6-5|TRBJ1-4|TRBD1
CASSATGGTNEKLFF
TGTGCCAGCAGCGCGACAGGGGGCACTAATGAAAAACTGTTTTTT
>.|TRBV4-1|TRBJ1-4|.
CASSQTGGTTNEKLFF
TGCGCCAGCAGCCAAACAGGTGGGACAACTAATGAAAAACTGTTTTTT
>.|TRBV7-2|TRBJ2-2|TRBD2
CASSTRTSGSSGELFF
TGTGCCAGCAGCACCCGGACTAGCGGGAGCTCCGGGGAGCTGTTTTTT
>once|TRBV6-5|TRBJ1-4|.
CASSPDSAGEKLFF
TGTGCCAGCAGTCCCGACAGTGCGGGGGAAAAACTGTTTTTT
>.|TRBV7-2|TRBJ2-5|TRBD2
CASTGTSGGAQETQYF
TGTGCCAGCACCGGGACTAGCGGGGGGGCCCAAGAGACCCAGTACTTC
>.|TRBV28|TRBJ2-7|.
CASRGQDYEQYF
TGTGCCAGCAGGGGGCAGGACTACGAGCAGTACTTC